This T cell receptor (beta chain) derives from a study of molecular identifiers for immune sequencing clone quantification. General observations from the study: Beyond 20 RNA copies, clones held over 99% of effector molecules, compared with under 1% in naive cells.

A remark on this clonotype: Antigen unknown.

MiXCR, applied by TCRdb to the PCR reads, yields one record per CDR3 protein. The table lists about 98,000 distinct CDR3 sequences, 30% to 35% of them singletons. Sequencing was performed on naive CD8+ T cells from blood, with Jurkat cell RNA spiked in. Subset noted: FACS-sorted CD8+CD4-CCR7+CD45RA+ naive T cells. This clonotype was obtained from a human donor in good health. Some libraries in this study had Jurkat cell RNA spiked in.

CDR3 in amino acids: CASIGGGLINYGYTF. The CDR3 DNA follows: TGTGCCAGCATTGGCGGGGGGCTTATTAACTATGGCTACACCTTC. The chain is built from TRBV28 and TRBJ1-2, with D tentatively TRBD1 (6 bases). The CDR3 covers 15 residues. Trimming pared 7 bases from V and 1 base from J, leaving 16 bases between. Germline V CDR1 and CDR2: MDHEN, SYDVKM.